The 5 T cell receptor beta chains reported below all come from one sample, sequenced in a study of T cell responses to AZD1222 COVID-19 vaccine. The table came from immunoSEQ multiplex PCR; TCRdb's copy has only in-frame clones and leaves some out. Found here are 150,000 to 200,000 clones, 80% to 95% of them singletons; the top ten hold 1.3% to 1.5%. This specimen was peripheral blood, taken on day 0 of AZD1222 vaccination. Receptor source: an adult in good health.

The V and J genes are TRBV5-1 and TRBJ1-2; D is possibly TRBD1 (6 bases). The CDR3 spans 15 residues. Germline CDR1 is SGHRS and CDR2 is YFSETQ. Trimming pared 0 bases from V and 3 bases from J, leaving 12 bases between. In nucleotides, the CDR3 is TGCGCCAGCAGCTTGGAACAGGGAGGGCACTATGGCTACACCTTC. Translated: CASSLEQGGHYGYTF.

The rearrangement links TRBV24-1 to TRBJ2-3, with TRBD1 matching 8 bases. The germline V gene has CDR1 KGHDR and CDR2 SFDVKD. V was clipped by 9 bases and J by 3 bases; unmatched bases: 7. This CDR3 spans 14 amino acids. The CDR3 nucleotides are TGTGCCACCTCAGGGGGCTTCTCTACAGATACGCAGTATTTT. This gives the protein CATSGGFSTDTQYF.

This chain links TRBV7-2 with TRBJ1-3, with a tentative D call TRBD1 (5 bases). The germline CDR1 and CDR2 sequences are SGHTA and FQGNSA. CDR3 size: 16 residues. Trimming removed 1 base from V and 4 bases from J, with 14 bases in between. CDR3 loop: CASSLVGDRSGNTIYF. CDR3 DNA: TGTGCCAGCAGCTTAGTAGGGGACCGATCAGGAAACACCATATATTTT.

The chain joins TRBV7-9 to TRBJ2-3; 7 bases are a match to TRBD2. After removal of 2 bases from V and 3 bases from J, the junction contained 8 bases not matched to a gene. The CDR3 runs to 16 residues. CDR1 is SEHNR, CDR2 FQNEAQ, per germline (reference sequence). The CDR3 loop reads CASSLWSSGSTDTQYF. In DNA form, the CDR3 reads TGTGCCAGCAGCTTATGGTCTAGCGGCAGTACAGATACGCAGTATTTT.

Of note for this clone: An end of the junction differs from the germline gene, which may be a read error. This chain links TRBV7-7 with TRBJ2-1; 7 bases fit TRBD2. CDR3 length equals 13 residues. The germline V gene encodes CDR1 SSHAT and CDR2 FNYEAQ (reference sequence). The CDR3 nucleotides read TGTGCTAGCAGTGTGGTAGCGGGCGATGAGCAGTTCTTC. Its translation: CASSVVAGDEQFF.